The 10 T cell receptor beta chains given below trace back to one sample, sequenced in a study of blood T cell repertoires in COVID-19. TCRdb keeps only in-frame clones here, not all; method: immunoSEQ multiplex PCR. The data hold approximately 260,000 clones, with about nine tenths observed a single time. The sequenced sample consisted of peripheral blood. Every receptor here comes from a woman aged 40 to 50 with acute or convalescent COVID-19.

The CDR3 here is CASSQAGQFNEKLFF. Written as DNA, the CDR3 is TGCGCCAGCAGCCAGGCAGGACAGTTTAATGAAAAACTGTTTTTT. The V and J genes are TRBV4-1 and TRBJ1-4; D might be TRBD1 (6 bases). Germline lookup yields CDR1 MGHRA and CDR2 YSYEKL. Trimming pared 3 bases from V and 4 bases from J, leaving 12 bases between. The CDR3 consists of 15 residues.

The chain has TRBV19 and TRBJ2-1; D possibly corresponds to TRBD1 (7 bases). Trimming left V 5 bases short and J 7 bases short, with 18 bases between. This CDR3 comprises 15 residues. CDR1 and CDR2 (germline): LNHDA, SQIVND (reference sequence). CDR3 in amino acids: CASSLGAGGWNEQFF. Here the CDR3 DNA reads TGTGCCAGTAGTCTTGGGGCAGGGGGGTGGAATGAGCAGTTCTTC.

The rearrangement links TRBV7-2 to TRBJ2-3; TRBD2 agrees at 7 bases. V shed 4 bases, J shed 5 bases, and the junction held 9 bases outside the gene matches. In germline, CDR1 is SGHTA, CDR2 FQGNSA. The length of the CDR3 is 15 residues. CDR3 DNA sequence: TGTGCCAGCAGCTCGCGGACTAGTAGGATAGATACGCAGTATTTT. Its protein product is CASSSRTSRIDTQYF.

This clone has a single count. V is TRBV19 and J is TRBJ1-5, with D perhaps TRBD1 (5 bases). V dropped 4 bases and J dropped 3 bases, with 19 bases sitting between them. CDR1 is LNHDA, CDR2 SQIVND, per germline (reference sequence). The CDR3 sequence is 17 residues long. The CDR3 sequence: CASSTTWGGTSNQPQHF. The CDR3 DNA is TGTGCCAGTAGTACCACCTGGGGGGGGACCTCCAATCAGCCCCAGCATTTT.

This clone showed up just a few times. This chain links TRBV4-2 with TRBJ1-5, with a tentative D call TRBD1 (6 bases). This CDR3 has 15 residues. Trimming stripped 0 bases from V and 8 bases from J, with 14 bases between. Germline V gives CDR1 LGHNA, CDR2 YNFKEQ. CDR3 DNA sequence: TGTGCCAGCAGCCAAGAGGGGCAGGGGAGAAAGCCCCAGCATTTT. It translates to CASSQEGQGRKPQHF.

The chain combines TRBV24-1 with TRBJ1-1; D is unclear. Trimming pared 5 bases from V and 1 base from J, leaving 13 bases between. Germline V lookup: CDR1 KGHDR, CDR2 SFDVKD. This CDR3 region has 15 residues. CDR3 DNA sequence: TGTGCCACCAGTGGATCCGGACTGAGGAACACTGAAGCTTTCTTT. Translation: CATSGSGLRNTEAFF.

V usage is TRBV10-3 and J usage is TRBJ1-1, with unresolved D. Trimming left V 6 bases short and J 0 bases short, with 11 bases between. Looked up from germline, CDR1 is ENHRY and CDR2 is SYGVKD. There are 14 residues in the CDR3. CDR3 nucleotides: TGTGCCATCAGGCGAGCGGAGGTGAACACTGAAGCTTTCTTT. Its protein is CAIRRAEVNTEAFF.

The chain links TRBV5-4 to TRBJ2-3, with TRBD2 identical over 10 bases. Germline V CDR1 and CDR2: SGHNT, YYREEE (reference sequence). The J segment lost 5 bases and the V segment lost 0 bases, leaving 6 bases of the junction unmatched. This CDR3 comprises 16 residues. The DNA of the CDR3 is TGTGCCAGCAGCTTGGAAGCGGGGGGGCTGGGAGATACGCAGTATTTT. Translating it yields CASSLEAGGLGDTQYF.

V usage is TRBV10-2 and J usage is TRBJ2-7, with TRBD2 matching over 7 bases. After removal of 0 bases from V and 5 bases from J, the junction contained 7 bases not matched to a gene. The germline V gene has CDR1 WSHSY and CDR2 SAAADI. CDR3 length: 15 residues. The CDR3, as DNA: TGCGCCAGCAGTGAGTCGGGGGGGTCTAGCGACGAGCAGTACGTC. Amino acid sequence: CASSESGGSSDEQYV.

The CDR3 DNA reads TGTGCCAGCTCACCACGAAAACCGGGACAGGGGACCCAGTACTTC. Amino acid sequence: CASSPRKPGQGTQYF. This chain connects TRBV18 to TRBJ2-5; TRBD1 matches at 9 bases. CDR1 KGHSH and CDR2 LQKENI come from the germline V gene. CDR3 length: 15 residues. After removal of 1 base from V and 7 bases from J, the junction contained 7 bases not matched to a gene.